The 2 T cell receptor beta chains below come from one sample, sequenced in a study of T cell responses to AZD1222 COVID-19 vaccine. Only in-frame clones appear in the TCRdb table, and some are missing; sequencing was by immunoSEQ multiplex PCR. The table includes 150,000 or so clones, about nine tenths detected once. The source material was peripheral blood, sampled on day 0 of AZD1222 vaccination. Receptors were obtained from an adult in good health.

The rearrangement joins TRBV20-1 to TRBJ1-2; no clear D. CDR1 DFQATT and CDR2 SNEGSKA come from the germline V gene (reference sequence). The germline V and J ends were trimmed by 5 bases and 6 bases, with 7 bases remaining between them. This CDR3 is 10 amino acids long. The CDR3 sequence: CSAPTNGYTF. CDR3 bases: TGCAGTGCTCCCACGAATGGCTACACCTTC.

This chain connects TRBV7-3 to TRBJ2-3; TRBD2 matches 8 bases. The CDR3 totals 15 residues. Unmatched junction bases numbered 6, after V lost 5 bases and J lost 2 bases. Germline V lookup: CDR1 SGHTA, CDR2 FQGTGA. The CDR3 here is CASSPGGGPTDTQYF. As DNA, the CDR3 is TGTGCCAGCAGCCCCGGCGGGGGGCCCACAGATACGCAGTATTTT.